This T cell receptor beta chain appears in the sequencing data of a study of cytomegalovirus exposure and HLA in healthy donors. In regard to this clone: The antigen remains undetermined.

Study results and limitations: It was taken for granted in presence/absence analyses that sequencing depth across donors was roughly uniform. Looking again later, the authors saw that most CMV-associated TCR beta chains seemed HLA-restricted. In vitro, three CMV-associated chains proved specific for CMV antigens. TRBV6-2, TRBV6-3 and some other V segments were unresolvable in 87-base-pair reads.

V gave up 2 bases and J gave up 6 bases, with 17 bases separating them. Per the germline V gene, CDR1 is SGHTA and CDR2 is FQGNSA. This CDR3 has 16 amino acids. This PCR relied on a set of 60 Vbeta primers and 13 Jbeta primers. Produced via immunoSEQ multiplex PCR; TCRdb's table is partial and in-frame only. Of some 110,000 clones in the sample, around 80% were seen once. The origin of this receptor is a man aged 35-49 years in good health and CMV-seropositive. The specimen sequenced was PBMCs. This chain uses TRBV7-2 with TRBJ2-1; D is perhaps TRBD2 (5 bases). CDR3 nucleotides: TGTGCCAGCAGCTTATACCCGGGGATTGGAAGCAATGAGCAGTTCTTC. Protein product: CASSLYPGIGSNEQFF. The full variable domain, its missing parts supplied by reference TRBV7-2 and TRBJ2-1, is GAGVSQSPSNKVTEKGKDVELRCDPISGHTALYWYRQSLGQGLEFLIYFQGNSAPDKSGLPSDRFSAERTGGSVSTLTIQRTQQEDSAVYLCASSLYPGIGSNEQFFGPGTRLTVL.